The clone carrying this T cell receptor (beta chain) was picked up a small number of times. Total RNA extraction produced at least 5 micrograms (per sample) for the study. The data were taken from a study of blood T cells in healthy people across ages. A sample-barcoded 5' primer and a J-beta primer mix were used in a second PCR of roughly 6 to 11 cycles. TCRdb redid the calling of the 5' RACE reads with MiXCR, one entry per CDR3 protein. This sample has some 560,000 distinct CDR3 sequences, with about 27% found just once. The CDR3 consists of 16 residues. V gave up 2 bases and J gave up 4 bases, with 18 bases separating them. CDR1 ENHRY and CDR2 SYGVKD come from the germline V gene. Another study also made use of these data, one on T cells of mothers and their children. That study adds: The TCR beta CDR3 read count exceeded 8 million for each mother and was about 3 million for each child.

The receptor's source is a boy aged 2 to 10 in good health. This chain links TRBV10-3 with TRBJ2-7; TRBD2 is a possible D gene (6 bases). The sequenced sample consisted of blood. The CDR3 protein is CAISETWDSGPYEQYF. The CDR3 DNA reads as TGTGCCATCAGTGAGACTTGGGACTCCGGGCCTTACGAGCAGTACTTC.